This T cell receptor beta chain was retrieved from a study of blood T cell repertoires in COVID-19. Study at large: There were acute and convalescent COVID-19 samples, and they came from the United States, Italy and Spain. PBMCs, B-cell-depleted T cells, or T cells were the source of the cDNA or gDNA that made up the material.

The CDR3 consists of 18 residues. Germline V CDR1 and CDR2: MNHNS, SASEGT. With 4 bases removed from V and 1 base from J, the gap between germline ends came to 20 bases. The table lists this clone with a few counts. This table comes from immunoSEQ multiplex PCR, and its TCRdb copy is limited to in-frame clones, with some not included. Of roughly 160,000 clones in the sample, roughly 83% are singletons; the top ten hold less than 3.5%. This rearrangement joins TRBV6-1 to TRBJ1-5, with D possibly being TRBD1 (6 bases). Sequencing was done on a sample of peripheral blood. This clonotype was sampled from a woman aged 55-75 years with acute or convalescent COVID-19. For the CDR3, the DNA is TGTGCCAGCAGTGCCAAAGGGGATCAGGGGATCAGCAATCAGCCCCAGCATTTT. As protein: CASSAKGDQGISNQPQHF.